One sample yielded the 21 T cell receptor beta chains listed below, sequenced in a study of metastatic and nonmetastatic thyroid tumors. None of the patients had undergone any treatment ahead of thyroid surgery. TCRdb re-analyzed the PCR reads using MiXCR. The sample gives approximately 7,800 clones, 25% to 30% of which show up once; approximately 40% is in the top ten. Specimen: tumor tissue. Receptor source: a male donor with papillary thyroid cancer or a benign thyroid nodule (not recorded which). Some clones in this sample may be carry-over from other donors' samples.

CDR3 sequence (DNA): TGTGCCAGTAGTATTAATGGGGGAAACACCATATATTTT. Translating gives CASSINGGNTIYF. The chain carries TRBV19 and TRBJ1-3; D is ambiguous. The germline V gene has CDR1 LNHDA and CDR2 SQIVND (reference sequence). V was pared by 3 bases and J by 4 bases, with 7 bases between. This CDR3 spans 13 amino acids.

CDR3 in amino acids: CASSEYHEQYF. DNA of the CDR3: TGTGCCAGCAGTGAATATCACGAGCAGTACTTC. This chain uses TRBV6-1 with TRBJ2-7; D remains ambiguous. Trimming stripped 2 bases from V and 5 bases from J, with 4 bases between. Germline V gene data show CDR1 as MNHNS and CDR2 as SASEGT. The CDR3 runs 11 residues.

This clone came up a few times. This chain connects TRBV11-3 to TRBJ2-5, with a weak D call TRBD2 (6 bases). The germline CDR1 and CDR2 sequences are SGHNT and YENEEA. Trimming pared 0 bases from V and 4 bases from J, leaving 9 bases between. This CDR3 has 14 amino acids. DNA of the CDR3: TGTGCCAGCAGCTTAGAGGGAGGAGGAGAGACCCAGTACTTC. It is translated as CASSLEGGGETQYF.

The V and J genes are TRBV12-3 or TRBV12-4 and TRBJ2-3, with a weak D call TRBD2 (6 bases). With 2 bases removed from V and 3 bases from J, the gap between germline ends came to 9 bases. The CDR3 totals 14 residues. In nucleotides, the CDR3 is TGTGCCAGCAGTTTATGGGGGGAAACAGATACGCAGTATTTT. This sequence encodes CASSLWGETDTQYF.

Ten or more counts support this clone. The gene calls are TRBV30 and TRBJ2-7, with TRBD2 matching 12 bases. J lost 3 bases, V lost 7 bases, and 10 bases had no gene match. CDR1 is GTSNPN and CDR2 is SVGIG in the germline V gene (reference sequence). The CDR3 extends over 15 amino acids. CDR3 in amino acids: CAYKTGTSGYYEQYF. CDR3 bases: TGTGCCTACAAAACCGGGACTAGCGGGTACTACGAGCAGTACTTC.

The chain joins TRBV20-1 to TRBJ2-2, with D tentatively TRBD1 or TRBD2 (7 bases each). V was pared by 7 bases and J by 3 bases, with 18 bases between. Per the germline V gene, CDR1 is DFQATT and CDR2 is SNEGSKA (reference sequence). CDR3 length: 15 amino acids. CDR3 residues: CSVPNAGGDTGELFF. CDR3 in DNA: TGCAGTGTTCCCAATGCAGGGGGGGACACCGGGGAGCTGTTTTTT.

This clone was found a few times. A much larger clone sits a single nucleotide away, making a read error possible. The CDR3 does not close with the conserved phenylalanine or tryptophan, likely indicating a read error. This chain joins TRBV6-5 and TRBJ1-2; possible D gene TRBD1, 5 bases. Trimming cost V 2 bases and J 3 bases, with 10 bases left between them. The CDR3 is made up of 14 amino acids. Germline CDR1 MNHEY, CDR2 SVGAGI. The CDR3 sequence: CASSYKGTDYGYTL. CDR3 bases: TGTGCCAGCAGTTACAAAGGGACTGACTATGGCTACACCTTA.

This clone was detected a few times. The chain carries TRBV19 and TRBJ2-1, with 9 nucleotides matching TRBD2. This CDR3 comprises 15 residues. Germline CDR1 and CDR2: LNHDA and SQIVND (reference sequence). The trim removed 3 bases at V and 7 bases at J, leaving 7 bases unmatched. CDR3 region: CASSMGGGVSNEQFF. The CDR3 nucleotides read TGTGCCAGTAGTATGGGCGGGGGGGTATCTAATGAGCAGTTCTTC.

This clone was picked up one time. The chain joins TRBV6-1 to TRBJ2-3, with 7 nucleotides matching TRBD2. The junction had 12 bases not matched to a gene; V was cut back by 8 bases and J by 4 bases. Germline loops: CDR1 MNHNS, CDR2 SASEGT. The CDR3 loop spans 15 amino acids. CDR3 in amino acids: CASLYSGILSDTQYF. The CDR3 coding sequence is TGTGCCAGCTTATACAGCGGGATATTATCAGATACGCAGTATTTT.

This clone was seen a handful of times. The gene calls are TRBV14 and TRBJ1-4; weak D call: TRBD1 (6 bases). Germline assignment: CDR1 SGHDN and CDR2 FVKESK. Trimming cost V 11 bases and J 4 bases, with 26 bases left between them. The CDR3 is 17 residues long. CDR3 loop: CAPRGRGHVSINEKLFF. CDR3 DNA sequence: TGTGCCCCCAGGGGCAGGGGTCATGTGTCTATTAATGAAAAACTGTTTTTT.

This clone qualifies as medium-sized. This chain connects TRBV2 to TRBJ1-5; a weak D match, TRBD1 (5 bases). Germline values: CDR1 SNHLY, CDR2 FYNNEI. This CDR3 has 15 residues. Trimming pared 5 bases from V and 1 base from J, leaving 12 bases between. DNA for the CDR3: TGTGCCAGCAGTTGGCAGGGTGGGAGCAATCAGCCCCAGCATTTT. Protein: CASSWQGGSNQPQHF.

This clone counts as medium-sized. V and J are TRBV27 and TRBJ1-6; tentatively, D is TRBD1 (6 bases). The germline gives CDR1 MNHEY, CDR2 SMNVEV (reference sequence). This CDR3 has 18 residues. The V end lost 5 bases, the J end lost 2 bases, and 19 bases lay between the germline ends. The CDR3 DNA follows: TGTGCCAGCAGTCCCCTATATAGGGGGATAGCCTATAATTCACCCCTCCACTTT. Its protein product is CASSPLYRGIAYNSPLHF.

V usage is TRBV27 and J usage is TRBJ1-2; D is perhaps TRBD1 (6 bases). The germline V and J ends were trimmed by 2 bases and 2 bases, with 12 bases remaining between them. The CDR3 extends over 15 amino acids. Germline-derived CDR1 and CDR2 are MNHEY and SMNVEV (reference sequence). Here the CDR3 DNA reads TGTGCCAGCAGTTTAGGAACAACAGGGAACTATGGCTACACCTTC. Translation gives CASSLGTTGNYGYTF.

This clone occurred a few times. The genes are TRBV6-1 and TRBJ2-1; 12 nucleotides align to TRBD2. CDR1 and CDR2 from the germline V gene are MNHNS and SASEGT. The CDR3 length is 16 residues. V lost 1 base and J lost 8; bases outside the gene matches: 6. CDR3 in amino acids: CASSEVGGTSGHEQFF. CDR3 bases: TGTGCCAGCAGTGAAGTTGGCGGGACTAGCGGGCATGAGCAGTTCTTC.

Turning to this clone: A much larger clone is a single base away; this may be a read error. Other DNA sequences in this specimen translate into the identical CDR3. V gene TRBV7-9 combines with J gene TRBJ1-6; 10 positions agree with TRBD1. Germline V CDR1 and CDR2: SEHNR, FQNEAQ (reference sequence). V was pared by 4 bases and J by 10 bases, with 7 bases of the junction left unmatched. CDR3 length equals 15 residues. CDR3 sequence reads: CASSSRDRGGSPLHF. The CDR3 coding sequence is TGTGCCAGCAGCTCTCGGGACAGGGGAGGGTCACCCCTCCACTTT.

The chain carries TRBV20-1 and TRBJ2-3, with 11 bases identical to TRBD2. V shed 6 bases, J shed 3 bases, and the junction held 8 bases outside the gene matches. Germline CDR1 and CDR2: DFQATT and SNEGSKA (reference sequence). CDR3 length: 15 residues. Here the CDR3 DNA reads TGCAGTGCAAATCCCCTAGCGGGAGGTACAGATACGCAGTATTTT. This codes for CSANPLAGGTDTQYF.

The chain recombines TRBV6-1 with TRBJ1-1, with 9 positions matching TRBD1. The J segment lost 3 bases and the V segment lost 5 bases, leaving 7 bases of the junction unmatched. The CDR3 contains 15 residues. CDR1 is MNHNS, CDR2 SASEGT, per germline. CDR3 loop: CASSTGQGLDTEAFF. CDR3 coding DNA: TGTGCCAGCAGTACGGGACAGGGTCTTGACACTGAAGCTTTCTTT.

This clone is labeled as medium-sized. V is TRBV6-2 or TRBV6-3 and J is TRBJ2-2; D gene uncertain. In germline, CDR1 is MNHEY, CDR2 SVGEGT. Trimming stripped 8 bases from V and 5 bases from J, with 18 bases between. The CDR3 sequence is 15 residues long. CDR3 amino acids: CASVLDTRVTGELFF. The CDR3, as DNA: TGTGCCAGCGTCTTAGACACTCGAGTAACCGGGGAGCTGTTTTTT.

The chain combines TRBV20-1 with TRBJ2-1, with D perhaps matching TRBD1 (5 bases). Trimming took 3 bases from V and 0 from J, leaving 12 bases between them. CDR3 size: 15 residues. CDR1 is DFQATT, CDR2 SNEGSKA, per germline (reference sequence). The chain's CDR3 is CSARALGVSYNEQFF. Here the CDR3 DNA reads TGCAGTGCTAGGGCTCTAGGGGTCTCCTACAATGAGCAGTTCTTC.

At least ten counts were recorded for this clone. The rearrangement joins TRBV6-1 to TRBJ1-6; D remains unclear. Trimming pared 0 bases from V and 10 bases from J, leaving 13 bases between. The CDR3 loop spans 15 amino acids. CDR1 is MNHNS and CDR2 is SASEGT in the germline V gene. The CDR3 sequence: CASSEASGFRSPLHF. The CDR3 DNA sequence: TGTGCCAGCAGTGAAGCGTCCGGGTTTCGATCACCCCTCCACTTT.

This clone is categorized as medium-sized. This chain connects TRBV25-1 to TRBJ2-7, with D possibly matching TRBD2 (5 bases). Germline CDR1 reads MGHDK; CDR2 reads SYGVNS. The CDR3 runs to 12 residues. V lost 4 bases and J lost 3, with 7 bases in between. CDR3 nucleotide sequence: TGTGCCAGCAGTGGGGGAGACTACGAGCAGTACTTC. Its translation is CASSGGDYEQYF.